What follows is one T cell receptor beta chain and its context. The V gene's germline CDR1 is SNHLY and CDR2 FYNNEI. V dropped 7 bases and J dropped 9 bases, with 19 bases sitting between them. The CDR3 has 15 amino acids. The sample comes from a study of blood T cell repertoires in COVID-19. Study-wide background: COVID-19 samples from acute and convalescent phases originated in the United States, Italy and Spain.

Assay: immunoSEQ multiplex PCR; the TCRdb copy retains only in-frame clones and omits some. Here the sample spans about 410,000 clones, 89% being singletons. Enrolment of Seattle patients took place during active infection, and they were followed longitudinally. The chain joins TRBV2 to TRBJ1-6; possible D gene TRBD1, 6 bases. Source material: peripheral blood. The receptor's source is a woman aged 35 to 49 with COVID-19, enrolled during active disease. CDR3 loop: CASTLGGQGGSPLHF. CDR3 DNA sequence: TGTGCCAGCACCCTGGGGGGGCAGGGAGGTTCACCCCTCCACTTT.